These 27 T cell receptor beta chains originate from one sample sequenced in a study of T cells in localized non-small cell lung cancer. Using immunoSEQ multiplex PCR, the repertoire was profiled, and TCRdb retains in-frame clones only, with some absent. Among roughly 84,000 clones listed, around 89% were seen once. Sample: peripheral blood, taken before any cancer treatment. Receptors originate from a woman aged 40 to 75 with stage I squamous cell lung carcinoma.

The chain uses TRBV29-1 and TRBJ2-3; D gene ambiguous. The CDR3 has 14 residues. Germline values: CDR1 SQVTM, CDR2 ANQGSEA. V was shortened by 1 base and J by 2 bases, with 10 bases between the two germline ends. The CDR3 sequence: CSVEGTTNTDTQYF. CDR3 DNA sequence: TGCAGCGTTGAAGGGACCACAAACACAGATACGCAGTATTTT.

The chain carries TRBV6-1 and TRBJ1-1; tentative D call: TRBD1 (5 bases). CDR1 is MNHNS, CDR2 SASEGT, per germline. The CDR3 has 12 amino acids. V gave up 3 bases and J gave up 7 bases, with 9 bases separating them. Written as DNA, the CDR3 is TGTGCCAGCAGTGACAGGGTCAGTGAAGCTTTCTTT. As protein: CASSDRVSEAFF.

V usage is TRBV5-6 and J usage is TRBJ1-1; 7 bases are shared with TRBD1. The CDR3 length is 13 residues. Trimming at V came to 2 bases and at J to 8 bases, leaving 6 bases not matched to a gene. The germline V gene has CDR1 SGHDT and CDR2 YYEEEE. The CDR3 DNA reads as TGTGCCAGCAGCTTTCGAGGGGGCGCGGAAGCTTTCTTT. It encodes CASSFRGGAEAFF.

This sequence joins TRBV14 and TRBJ1-6; 8 bases are a match to TRBD1. V was clipped by 2 bases and J by 16 bases; unmatched bases: 4. Germline assignment: CDR1 SGHDN and CDR2 FVKESK. The CDR3 length is 12 residues. The CDR3 spells CASSQNRQGLHF. CDR3 DNA: TGTGCCAGCAGCCAAAACAGACAGGGGCTCCACTTT.

The sample holds a few counts of this clone. The genes are TRBV18 and TRBJ2-7; 8 bases are a match to TRBD1. CDR3 size: 13 residues. J lost 7 bases, V lost 3 bases, and 5 bases had no gene match. Germline CDR1 and CDR2: KGHSH and LQKENI. CDR3 protein: CASSPDRAREQYF. In DNA, the CDR3 is TGTGCCAGCTCACCGGACAGGGCGCGAGAGCAGTACTTC.

This clone was observed a single time. The rearrangement uses TRBV10-3 and TRBJ1-2; a possible D gene is TRBD1 (5 bases). CDR1 and CDR2 (germline): ENHRY, SYGVKD. Trimming left V 6 bases short and J 8 bases short, with 22 bases between. This CDR3 contains 15 residues. The CDR3 region is CAISEEGSGSGGYTF. CDR3 DNA sequence: TGTGCCATCAGCGAGGAGGGGTCAGGATCGGGAGGCTACACCTTC.

The rearrangement uses TRBV18 and TRBJ2-7; 8 bases match TRBD2. CDR3 length equals 16 residues. J gave up 4 bases and V 0 bases, and 8 bases lay outside the gene matches. Per germline, CDR1 KGHSH and CDR2 LQKENI. CDR3 coding DNA: TGTGCCAGCTCACCACCCACCGGGGGGGCCGTGTACGAGCAGTACTTC. Translated: CASSPPTGGAVYEQYF.

With respect to this clone: The same CDR3 arises from other DNA sequences in this sample as well. The rearrangement joins TRBV30 to TRBJ1-5, with D maybe TRBD1 (6 bases). Germline V gives CDR1 GTSNPN, CDR2 SVGIG (reference sequence). V was clipped by 0 bases and J by 4 bases, with 7 bases between them. The CDR3 has 13 residues. This chain's CDR3 is CAWSVQGNQPQHF. Written as DNA, the CDR3 is TGTGCCTGGAGTGTTCAGGGGAATCAGCCCCAGCATTTT.

The chain combines TRBV11-3 with TRBJ2-1; either TRBD1 or TRBD2 may supply D (5 bases each). In germline, CDR1 is SGHNT, CDR2 YENEEA. V was cut by 3 bases and J by 7 bases, with 16 bases left in between. The CDR3 has 15 residues. CDR3 nucleotides: TGTGCCAGCAGCTTGGGGCCCTGGGGGTCGAATGAGCAGTTCTTC. Amino acid sequence: CASSLGPWGSNEQFF.

The chain recombines TRBV5-1 with TRBJ1-3; tentatively, D is TRBD1 (6 bases). The germline CDR1 and CDR2 sequences are SGHRS and YFSETQ. The CDR3 runs 16 residues. V lost 4 bases and J lost 0, with 14 bases in between. The CDR3 DNA follows: TGCGCCAGCAGCACCGGACAGTCGTTCTCTGGAAACACCATATATTTT. It codes for CASSTGQSFSGNTIYF.

This clone came up once. The chain joins TRBV11-3 to TRBJ2-4, with TRBD1 matching over 7 bases. The germline gives CDR1 SGHNT, CDR2 YENEEA. The CDR3 has 16 residues. V gave up 2 bases and J gave up 1 base; unmatched junction bases: 5. Here the CDR3 DNA reads TGTGCCAGCAGCTTAAGGGTCAGGGGGGCCAAAAACATTCAGTACTTC. Its protein is CASSLRVRGAKNIQYF. The entire variable domain, with the rest obtained from reference TRBV11-3 and TRBJ2-4, is as follows: EAGVVQSPRYKIIEKKQPVAFWCNPISGHNTLYWYLQNLGQGPELLIRYENEEAVDDSQLPKDRFSAERLKGVDSTLKIQPAELGDSAVYLCASSLRVRGAKNIQYFGAGTRLSVL.

The chain is built from TRBV5-6 and TRBJ2-7; TRBD1 or TRBD2 may be the D gene (5 bases each). V lost 3 bases and J 3 bases, leaving 19 bases between the germline ends. The CDR3 loop spans 16 amino acids. Germline lookup yields CDR1 SGHDT and CDR2 YYEEEE. CDR3 sequence (DNA): TGTGCCAGCAGCTCCCGTGGGTTGGGACGGTACTACGAGCAGTACTTC. This codes for CASSSRGLGRYYEQYF.

The sample holds one count of this clone. The rearrangement joins TRBV5-4 to TRBJ2-7, with 8 bases identical to TRBD1. This CDR3 is built from 15 residues. After removal of 1 base from V and 5 bases from J, the junction contained 8 bases not matched to a gene. CDR1 SGHNT and CDR2 YYREEE come from the germline V gene (reference sequence). The CDR3 region is CASSLTQGARDEQYF. CDR3 in DNA: TGTGCCAGCAGCTTGACCCAGGGGGCGCGTGACGAGCAGTACTTC.

The chain has TRBV2 and TRBJ2-5, with 9 positions matching TRBD2. With 5 bases clipped from V and 4 bases from J, the junction kept 8 bases outside the gene matches. Germline loops: CDR1 SNHLY, CDR2 FYNNEI. CDR3 length equals 15 residues. As DNA, the CDR3 is TGTGCCAGCAGTCAGAGTAGCGGGAGTTCAGAGACCCAGTACTTC. Protein product: CASSQSSGSSETQYF. Full variable domain (outside the CDR3, taken from reference TRBV2 and TRBJ2-5): EPEVTQTPSHQVTQMGQEVILRCVPISNHLYFYWYRQILGQKVEFLVSFYNNEISEKSEIFDDQFSVERPDGSNFTLKIRSTKLEDSAMYFCASSQSSGSSETQYFGPGTRLLVL.

This clone has more than one count but fewer than ten. This sequence joins TRBV5-1 and TRBJ1-1; TRBD1 matches at 9 bases. The germline CDR1 and CDR2 sequences are SGHRS and YFSETQ. This CDR3 comprises 15 residues. With 3 bases clipped from V and 4 bases from J, the junction kept 7 bases outside the gene matches. For the CDR3, the DNA is TGCGCCAGCAGCTCGGGACAGGGCTACCTCACTGAAGCTTTCTTT. This sequence encodes CASSSGQGYLTEAFF.

This chain connects TRBV30 to TRBJ2-1; TRBD2 matches at 9 bases. The germline V gene has CDR1 GTSNPN and CDR2 SVGIG (reference sequence). Germline trimming cut 3 bases from V and 10 bases from J; bases unmatched to any gene: 10. The length of the CDR3 is 14 residues. In nucleotides, the CDR3 is TGTGCCTGGAGCGCTCAGCGGGGGGTACGAGAGCAGTTCTTC. It specifies CAWSAQRGVREQFF.

The V call is TRBV6-1, the J call TRBJ2-5; 7 bases align to TRBD2. J was trimmed by 2 bases and V by 3 bases; bases with no gene match: 3. CDR1 and CDR2 from the germline V gene are MNHNS and SASEGT. This CDR3 spans 14 amino acids. This CDR3 is CASSDRTRQETQYF. The CDR3 DNA is TGTGCCAGCAGTGACAGGACTAGACAAGAGACCCAGTACTTC.

The chain joins TRBV5-1 to TRBJ1-2, with 11 bases matching TRBD1. There are 16 residues in the CDR3. The V segment lost 2 bases and the J segment 7 bases; nucleotides outside the gene matches: 10. The germline V gene has CDR1 SGHRS and CDR2 YFSETQ. The CDR3 here is CASSFRTGGDTFGYTF. CDR3 DNA: TGCGCCAGCAGCTTTCGGACAGGGGGCGATACTTTTGGCTACACCTTC.

The rearrangement links TRBV11-1 to TRBJ2-1; TRBD1 agrees at 8 bases. V lost 5 bases and J lost 10; bases outside the gene matches: 4. The CDR3 is made up of 12 amino acids. Germline CDR1 and CDR2: SGHAT and FQDESV (reference sequence). The CDR3 protein is CASSPDRGEQFF. The CDR3 nucleotides are TGTGCCAGCAGCCCCGACAGGGGCGAGCAGTTCTTC. Supplemented by reference TRBV11-1 and TRBJ2-1, the full variable domain reads EAEVAQSPRYKITEKSQAVAFWCDPISGHATLYWYRQILGQGPELLVQFQDESVVDDSQLPKDRFSAERLKGVDSTLKIQPAELGDSAMYLCASSPDRGEQFFGPGTRLTVL.

The gene calls are TRBV27 and TRBJ2-7; 8 nucleotides align to TRBD2. Germline CDR1 reads MNHEY; CDR2 reads SMNVEV (reference sequence). V shed 5 bases and J 0 bases; nucleotides not matched to a gene: 3. This CDR3 spans 14 amino acids. CDR3 sequence reads: CASSLAGPSYEQYF. CDR3 nucleotides: TGTGCCAGCAGTCTAGCGGGTCCCTCCTACGAGCAGTACTTC.

The J gene is TRBJ2-7, the V gene TRBV9; 7 bases are a match to TRBD1. The CDR3 runs 15 residues. Germline V gene lookup returns CDR1 SGDLS and CDR2 YYNGEE. Trimming removed 0 bases from V and 3 bases from J; junction bases left unmatched: 6. The CDR3 is CASSVGDSLYYEQYF. CDR3 nucleotide sequence: TGTGCCAGCAGCGTAGGGGACAGCCTATACTACGAGCAGTACTTC.

The rearrangement joins TRBV5-6 to TRBJ2-5; no definite D call. The germline CDR1 and CDR2 sequences are SGHDT and YYEEEE. V was shortened by 3 bases and J by 2 bases, with 2 bases between the two germline ends. This CDR3 has 11 amino acids. The CDR3 here is CASSWQETQYF. In DNA form, the CDR3 reads TGTGCCAGCAGCTGGCAAGAGACCCAGTACTTC.

The chain couples TRBV11-1 to TRBJ2-1; no reliable D call. The germline gives CDR1 SGHAT, CDR2 FQDESV (reference sequence). This CDR3 is built from 15 residues. V was shortened by 5 bases and J by 2 bases, with 13 bases between the two germline ends. The CDR3: CASSPDRQTYNEQFF. CDR3 nucleotides: TGTGCCAGCAGCCCCGACCGGCAGACCTACAATGAGCAGTTCTTC.

The V call is TRBV7-9, the J call TRBJ1-2; a weak D match, TRBD1 (6 bases). The CDR3 covers 13 residues. The germline CDR1 and CDR2 sequences are SEHNR and FQNEAQ (reference sequence). The V and J ends lost 1 base and 5 bases respectively, with 8 bases between them. CDR3 loop: CASSLEGGYGYTF. CDR3 bases: TGTGCCAGCAGCTTAGAAGGGGGGTATGGCTACACCTTC.

V is TRBV30 and J is TRBJ2-3; D gene ambiguous. V was clipped by 0 bases and J by 7 bases, with 14 bases between them. Germline V gene sequence: CDR1 GTSNPN, CDR2 SVGIG (reference sequence). The length of the CDR3 is 14 residues. In nucleotides, the CDR3 is TGTGCCTGGAGTGTATCAACGCGGAGAAATACGCAGTATTTT. Amino acid sequence: CAWSVSTRRNTQYF. Looking up the rest from reference TRBV30 and TRBJ2-3 gives the full variable domain: SQTIHQWPATLVQPVGSPLSLECTVEGTSNPNLYWYRQAAGRGLQLLFYSVGIGQISSEVPQNLSASRPQDRQFILSSKKLLLSDSGFYLCAWSVSTRRNTQYFGPGTRLTVL.

V usage is TRBV19 and J usage is TRBJ2-7; 10 bases are shared with TRBD1. The germline V gene encodes CDR1 LNHDA and CDR2 SQIVND (reference sequence). J was trimmed by 0 bases and V by 5 bases; bases with no gene match: 4. The CDR3 runs to 15 residues. This CDR3 is CASSAGTGDSYEQYF. The CDR3 DNA sequence: TGTGCCAGTAGTGCCGGGACAGGGGACTCCTACGAGCAGTACTTC.

J is TRBJ2-2 and V is TRBV11-3, with D maybe TRBD1 (5 bases). V lost 2 bases to trimming and J lost 5 bases, with 9 bases between them. The CDR3 extends over 14 amino acids. Germline loops: CDR1 SGHNT, CDR2 YENEEA. The CDR3 reads CASSLSRQTGELFF. CDR3 bases: TGTGCCAGCAGCTTATCTAGACAGACCGGGGAGCTGTTTTTT.